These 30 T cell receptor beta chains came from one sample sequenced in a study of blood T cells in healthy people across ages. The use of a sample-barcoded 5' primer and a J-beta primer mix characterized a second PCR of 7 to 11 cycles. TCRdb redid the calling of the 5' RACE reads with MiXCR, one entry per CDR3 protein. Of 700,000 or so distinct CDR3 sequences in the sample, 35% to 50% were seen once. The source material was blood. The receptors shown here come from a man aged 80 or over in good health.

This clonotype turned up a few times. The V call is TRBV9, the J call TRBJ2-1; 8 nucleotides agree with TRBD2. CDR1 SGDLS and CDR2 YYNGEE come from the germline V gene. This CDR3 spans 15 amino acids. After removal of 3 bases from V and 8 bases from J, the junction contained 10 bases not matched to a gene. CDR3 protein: CASSEGLVRSYEQFF. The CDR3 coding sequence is TGTGCCAGCAGCGAGGGACTAGTTCGTTCCTATGAGCAGTTCTTC.

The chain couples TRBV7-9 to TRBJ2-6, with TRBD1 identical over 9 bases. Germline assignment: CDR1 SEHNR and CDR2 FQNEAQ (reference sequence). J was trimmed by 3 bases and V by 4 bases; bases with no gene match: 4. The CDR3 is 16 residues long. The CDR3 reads CASSSGTGNGANVLTF. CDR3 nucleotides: TGTGCCAGCAGCTCCGGGACAGGGAATGGGGCCAACGTCCTGACTTTC.

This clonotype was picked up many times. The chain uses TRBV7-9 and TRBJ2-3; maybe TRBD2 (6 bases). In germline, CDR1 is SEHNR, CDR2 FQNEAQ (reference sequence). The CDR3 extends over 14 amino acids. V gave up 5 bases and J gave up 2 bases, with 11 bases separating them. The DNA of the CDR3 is TGTGCCAGCAGCCGGGACTCCTTCACAGATACGCAGTATTTT. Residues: CASSRDSFTDTQYF.

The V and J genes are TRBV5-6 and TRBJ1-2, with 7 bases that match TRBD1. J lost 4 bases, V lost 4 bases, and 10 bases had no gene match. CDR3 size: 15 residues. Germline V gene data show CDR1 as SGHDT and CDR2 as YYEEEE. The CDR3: CASSARQGRSYGYTF. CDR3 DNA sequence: TGTGCCAGCAGCGCAAGACAGGGCCGAAGCTATGGCTACACCTTC.

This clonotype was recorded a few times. CDR3 amino acids: CASSRNVEGTQYF. CDR3 coding DNA: TGTGCCAGCAGTAGGAACGTAGAGGGGACCCAGTACTTC. The chain carries TRBV12-3 or TRBV12-4 and TRBJ2-5, with D perhaps matching TRBD2 (5 bases). The CDR3 spans 13 residues. Trimming removed 5 bases from V and 7 bases from J, with 14 bases in between.

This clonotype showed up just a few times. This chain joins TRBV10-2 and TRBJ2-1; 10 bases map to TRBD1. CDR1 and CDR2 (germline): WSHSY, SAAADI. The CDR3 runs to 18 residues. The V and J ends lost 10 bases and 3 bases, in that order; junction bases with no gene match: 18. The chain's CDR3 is CATRGGQGTNHIYNEQFF. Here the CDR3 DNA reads TGCGCCACCAGGGGGGGACAGGGGACTAATCACATCTACAATGAGCAGTTCTTC.

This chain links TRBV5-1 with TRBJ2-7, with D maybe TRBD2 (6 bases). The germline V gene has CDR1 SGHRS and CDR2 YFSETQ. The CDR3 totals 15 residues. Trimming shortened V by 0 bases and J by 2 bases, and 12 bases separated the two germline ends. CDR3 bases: TGCGCCAGCAGCTTGGATTTAGCGGATACCTACGAGCAGTACTTC. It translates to CASSLDLADTYEQYF.

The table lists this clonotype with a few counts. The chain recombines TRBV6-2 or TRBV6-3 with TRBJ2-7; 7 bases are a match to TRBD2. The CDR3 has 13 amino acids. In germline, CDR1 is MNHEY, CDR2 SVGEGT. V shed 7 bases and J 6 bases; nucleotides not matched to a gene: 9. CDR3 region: CASNPGVAGEQYF. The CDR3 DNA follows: TGTGCCAGCAACCCCGGGGTAGCGGGCGAGCAGTACTTC.

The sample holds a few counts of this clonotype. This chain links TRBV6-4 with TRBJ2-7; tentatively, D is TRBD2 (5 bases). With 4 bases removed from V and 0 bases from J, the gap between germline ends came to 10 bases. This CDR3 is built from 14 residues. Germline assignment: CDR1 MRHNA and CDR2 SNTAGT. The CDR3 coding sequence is TGTGCCAGCAGTGGACGGGGAGACTCCTACGAGCAGTACTTC. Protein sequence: CASSGRGDSYEQYF.

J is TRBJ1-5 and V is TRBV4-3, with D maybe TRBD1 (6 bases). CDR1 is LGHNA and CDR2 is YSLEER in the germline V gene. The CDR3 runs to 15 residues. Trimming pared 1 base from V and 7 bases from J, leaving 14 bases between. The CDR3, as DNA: TGCGCCAGCAGCCAAGCGGAAGGGGGTCGCCAGCCCCAGCATTTT. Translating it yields CASSQAEGGRQPQHF.

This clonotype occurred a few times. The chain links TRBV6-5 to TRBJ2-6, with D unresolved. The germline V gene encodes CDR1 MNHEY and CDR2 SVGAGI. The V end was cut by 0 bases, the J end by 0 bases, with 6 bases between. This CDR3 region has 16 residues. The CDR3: CASSYSASSGANVLTF. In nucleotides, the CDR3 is TGTGCCAGCAGTTACTCAGCAAGCTCTGGGGCCAACGTCCTGACTTTC.

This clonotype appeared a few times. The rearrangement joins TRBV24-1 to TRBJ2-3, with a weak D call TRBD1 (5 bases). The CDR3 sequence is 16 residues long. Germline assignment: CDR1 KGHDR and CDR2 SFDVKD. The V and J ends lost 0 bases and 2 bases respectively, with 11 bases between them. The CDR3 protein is CATSDLPDRYTDTQYF. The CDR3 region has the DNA TGTGCCACCAGTGATTTGCCAGACAGATACACAGATACGCAGTATTTT.

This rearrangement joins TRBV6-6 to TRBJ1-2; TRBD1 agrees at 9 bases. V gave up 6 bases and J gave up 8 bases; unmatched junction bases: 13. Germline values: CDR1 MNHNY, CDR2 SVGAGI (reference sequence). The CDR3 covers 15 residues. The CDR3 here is CASRPPGQGIEGYTF. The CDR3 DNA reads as TGTGCCAGCAGACCACCGGGACAGGGAATAGAAGGCTACACCTTC.

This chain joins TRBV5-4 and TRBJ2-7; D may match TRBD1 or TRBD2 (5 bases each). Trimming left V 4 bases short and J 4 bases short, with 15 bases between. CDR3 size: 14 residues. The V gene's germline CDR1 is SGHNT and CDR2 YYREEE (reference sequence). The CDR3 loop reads CASSRRDGRYEQYF. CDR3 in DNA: TGTGCCAGCAGCCGCCGGGACGGCAGGTACGAGCAGTACTTC.

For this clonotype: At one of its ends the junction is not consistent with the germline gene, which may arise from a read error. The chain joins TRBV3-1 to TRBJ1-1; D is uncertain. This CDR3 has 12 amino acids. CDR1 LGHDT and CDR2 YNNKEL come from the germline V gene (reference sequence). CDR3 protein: CASSQVAAAAFF. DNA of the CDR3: TGTGCCAGCAGTCAAGTAGCGGCGGCAGCTTTCTTT.

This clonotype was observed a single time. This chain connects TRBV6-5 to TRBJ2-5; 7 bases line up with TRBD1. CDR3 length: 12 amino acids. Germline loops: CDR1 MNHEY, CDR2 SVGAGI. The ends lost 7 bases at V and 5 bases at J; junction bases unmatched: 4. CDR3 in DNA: TGTGCCAGCAAACAGGGGCTTGAGACCCAGTACTTC. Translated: CASKQGLETQYF.

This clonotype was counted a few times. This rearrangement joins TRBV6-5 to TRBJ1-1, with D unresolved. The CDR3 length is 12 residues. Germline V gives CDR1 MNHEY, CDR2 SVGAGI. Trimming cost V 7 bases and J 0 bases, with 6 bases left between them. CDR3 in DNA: TGTGCCAGCATGAGGGTGAACACTGAAGCTTTCTTT. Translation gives CASMRVNTEAFF.

CDR3 protein: CASSVEPMSAEAFF. CDR3 sequence (DNA): TGTGCCAGCAGCGTAGAACCGATGAGCGCTGAAGCTTTCTTT. V is TRBV9 and J is TRBJ1-1, with unresolved D. Germline loops: CDR1 SGDLS, CDR2 YYNGEE. V was pared by 0 bases and J by 6 bases, with 12 bases between. This CDR3 has 14 residues. The variable domain in full, with the rest retrieved from reference TRBV9 and TRBJ1-1, is DSGVTQTPKHLITATGQRVTLRCSPRSGDLSVYWYQQSLDQGLQFLIQYYNGEERAKGNILERFSAQQFPDLHSELNLSSLELGDSALYFCASSVEPMSAEAFFGQGTRLTVV.

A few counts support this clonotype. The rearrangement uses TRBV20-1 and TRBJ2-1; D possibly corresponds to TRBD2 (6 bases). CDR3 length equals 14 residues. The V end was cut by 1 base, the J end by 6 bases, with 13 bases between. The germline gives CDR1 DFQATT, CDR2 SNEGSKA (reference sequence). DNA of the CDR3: TGCAGTGCTAGAGGGTTACTAGCTTTCAATGAGCAGTTCTTC. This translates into CSARGLLAFNEQFF.

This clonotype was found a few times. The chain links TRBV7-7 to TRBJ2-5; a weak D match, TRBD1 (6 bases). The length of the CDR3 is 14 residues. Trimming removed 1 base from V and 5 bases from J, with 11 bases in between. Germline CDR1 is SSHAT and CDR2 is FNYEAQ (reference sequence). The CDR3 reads CASSLVGASETQYF. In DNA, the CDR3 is TGTGCCAGCAGCTTAGTGGGGGCAAGCGAGACCCAGTACTTC.

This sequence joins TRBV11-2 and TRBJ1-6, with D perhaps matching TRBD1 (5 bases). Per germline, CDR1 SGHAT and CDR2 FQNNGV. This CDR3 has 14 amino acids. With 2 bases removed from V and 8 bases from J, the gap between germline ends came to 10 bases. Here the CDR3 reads CASSLSDSYSPLHF. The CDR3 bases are TGTGCCAGCAGCTTAAGTGACAGCTATTCACCCCTCCACTTT.

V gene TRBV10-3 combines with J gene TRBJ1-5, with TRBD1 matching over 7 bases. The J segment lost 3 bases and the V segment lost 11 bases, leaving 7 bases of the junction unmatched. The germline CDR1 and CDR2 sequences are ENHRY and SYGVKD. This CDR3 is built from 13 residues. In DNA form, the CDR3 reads TGTGCCGTAGCCCAGGGGGACAATCAGCCCCAGCATTTT. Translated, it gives CAVAQGDNQPQHF.

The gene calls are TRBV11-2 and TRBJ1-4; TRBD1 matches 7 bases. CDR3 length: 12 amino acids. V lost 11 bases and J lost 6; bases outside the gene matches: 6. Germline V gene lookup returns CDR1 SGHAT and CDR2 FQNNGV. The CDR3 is CAYTGVDEKLFF. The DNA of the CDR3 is TGTGCCTATACAGGGGTTGATGAAAAACTGTTTTTT. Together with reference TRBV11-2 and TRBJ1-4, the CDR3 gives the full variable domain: EAGVAQSPRYKIIEKRQSVAFWCNPISGHATLYWYQQILGQGPKLLIQFQNNGVVDDSQLPKDRFSAERLKGVDSTLKIQPAKLEDSAVYLCAYTGVDEKLFFGSGTQLSVL.

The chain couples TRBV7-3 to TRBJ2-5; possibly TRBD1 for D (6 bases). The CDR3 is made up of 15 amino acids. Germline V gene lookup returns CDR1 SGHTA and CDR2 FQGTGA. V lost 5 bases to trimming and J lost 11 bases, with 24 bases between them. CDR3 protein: CASSQQGGSYNEQYF. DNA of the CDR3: TGTGCCAGCAGCCAACAGGGTGGATCCTACAATGAGCAGTACTTC.

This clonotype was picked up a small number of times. CDR3 loop: CASSEVGLSTGELFF. CDR3 coding DNA: TGCGCCAGCAGTGAGGTGGGGTTAAGCACCGGGGAGCTGTTTTTT. This chain connects TRBV10-2 to TRBJ2-2; D gene uncertain. The CDR3 is 15 residues long. CDR1 WSHSY and CDR2 SAAADI come from the germline V gene. V was clipped by 2 bases and J by 4 bases, with 11 bases between them.

CDR3 nucleotides: TGTGCCAGCAGTTTATTGCGGGGACCCTTTGGGGAGCAGTACTTC. It yields the protein CASSLLRGPFGEQYF. This chain links TRBV28 with TRBJ2-7, with a weak D call TRBD2 (6 bases). The V end was cut by 1 base, the J end by 7 bases, with 17 bases between. Germline loops: CDR1 MDHEN, CDR2 SYDVKM. The CDR3 covers 15 residues.

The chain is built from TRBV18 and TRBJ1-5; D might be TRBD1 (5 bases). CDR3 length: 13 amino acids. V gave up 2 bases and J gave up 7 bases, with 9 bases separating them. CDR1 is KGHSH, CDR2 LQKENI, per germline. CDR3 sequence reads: CASSPGDGQPQHF. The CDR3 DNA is TGTGCCAGCTCACCAGGGGACGGACAGCCCCAGCATTTT.

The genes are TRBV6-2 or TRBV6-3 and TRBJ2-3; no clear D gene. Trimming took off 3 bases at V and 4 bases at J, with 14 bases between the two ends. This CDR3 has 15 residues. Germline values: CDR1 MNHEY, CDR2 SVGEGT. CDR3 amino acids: CASSYFSRGSDTQYF. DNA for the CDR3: TGTGCCAGCAGTTATTTCTCTCGTGGATCAGATACGCAGTATTTT.

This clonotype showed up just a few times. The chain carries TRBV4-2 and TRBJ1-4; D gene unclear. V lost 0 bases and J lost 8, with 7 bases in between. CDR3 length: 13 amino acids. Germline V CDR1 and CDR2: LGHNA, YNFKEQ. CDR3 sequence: CASSQDPGEKLFF. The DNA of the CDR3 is TGTGCCAGCAGCCAAGATCCTGGGGAAAAACTGTTTTTT.

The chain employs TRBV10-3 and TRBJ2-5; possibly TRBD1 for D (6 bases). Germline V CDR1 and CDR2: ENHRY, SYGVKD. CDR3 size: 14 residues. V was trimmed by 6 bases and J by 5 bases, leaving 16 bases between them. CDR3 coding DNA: TGTGCCATCAGGGGGGCGGTCCAGGGTGAGACCCAGTACTTC. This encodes CAIRGAVQGETQYF.